The 25 T cell receptor beta chains given below trace back to one sample, sequenced in a study of cytotoxic CD8 clonotypes in ibrutinib-treated CLL (dated by TCRdb to the early 2020s). Sample time point, as interpreted from the label and publication: progressive disease on ibrutinib. To prepare the library, the immunoSEQ multiplex PCR assay was applied. In its TCRdb copy, this immuneACCESS table keeps in-frame sequences only and misses some clones. Where compared with another copy, unresolved V genes explain less than half of these, and the others have no known cause. Across this sample there are about 300,000 clones, with 60% to 80% seen only once. Jointly, the top ten make up about 5.8% of the sample. The starting material was PBMCs, obtained at disease progression, from a patient treated with ibrutinib. The receptors come from a human donor with chronic lymphocytic leukemia.

The sample holds a few counts of this clone. V usage is TRBV4-3 and J usage is TRBJ1-1, with D unresolved. Germline V gene data show CDR1 as LGHNA and CDR2 as YSLEER. Deletions cut 4 bases from V and 7 bases from J, with 16 bases between. CDR3 size: 14 residues. The CDR3 spells CASSRPGETLEAFF. In DNA form, the CDR3 reads TGCGCCAGCAGCCGCCCCGGAGAGACACTTGAAGCTTTCTTT.

This chain uses TRBV5-1 with TRBJ2-4; TRBD2 matches at 7 bases. The junction had 3 bases not matched to a gene; V was cut back by 0 bases and J by 0 bases. The CDR3 runs to 16 residues. Per the germline V gene, CDR1 is SGHRS and CDR2 is YFSETQ. CDR3 sequence reads: CASSLGDYLAKNIQYF. CDR3 sequence (DNA): TGCGCCAGCAGCTTGGGGGACTACCTAGCCAAAAACATTCAGTACTTC.

The chain carries TRBV6-5 and TRBJ2-7; D possibly uses TRBD1 or TRBD2 (5 bases each). The CDR3 has 15 amino acids. Per the germline V gene, CDR1 is MNHEY and CDR2 is SVGAGI. V was cut by 2 bases and J by 2 bases, with 13 bases left in between. The CDR3 coding sequence is TGTGCCAGCAGTTACCCCCGGGACGGAACCTACGAGCAGTACTTC. Translation gives CASSYPRDGTYEQYF.

V gene TRBV6-5 combines with J gene TRBJ2-7; D assignment may be TRBD1 or TRBD2 (6 bases each). The germline gives CDR1 MNHEY, CDR2 SVGAGI. The CDR3 is made up of 14 amino acids. Here the CDR3 DNA reads TGTGTCCCACGGGGGCTGCCTCGCCACTACGAGCAGTACTTC. Its translation: CVPRGLPRHYEQYF.

The sample holds a few counts of this clone. The chain is built from TRBV5-4 and TRBJ2-7; no clear D. Deletions cut 0 bases from V and 0 bases from J, with 4 bases between. The CDR3 has 13 residues. Germline assignment: CDR1 SGHNT and CDR2 YYREEE (reference sequence). This CDR3 reads CASSLGNSYEQYF. CDR3 in DNA: TGTGCCAGCAGCTTGGGGAACTCCTACGAGCAGTACTTC.

The chain recombines TRBV29-1 with TRBJ2-3; 10 positions agree with TRBD1. The CDR3 has 15 residues. Germline loops: CDR1 SQVTM, CDR2 ANQGSEA. The J segment lost 4 bases and the V segment lost 7 bases, leaving 11 bases of the junction unmatched. For the CDR3, the DNA is TGCAGCGCCCCAGGAGGACAGGGGGTGGCAGATACGCAGTATTTT. It translates to CSAPGGQGVADTQYF.

A few counts support this clone. The CDR3: CASGLGRQGLNTEAFF. DNA of the CDR3: TGTGCTAGTGGTTTGGGAAGACAGGGACTGAACACTGAAGCTTTCTTT. The chain combines TRBV12-5 with TRBJ1-1; the match to TRBD1 covers 7 bases. V trimming: 1 base; J trimming: 0 bases; junction bases outside the gene matches: 5. The CDR3 totals 16 residues. The germline gives CDR1 LGHNT, CDR2 FRNRAP.

This chain connects TRBV9 to TRBJ1-4; D is uncertain. This CDR3 comprises 16 residues. The germline V gene has CDR1 SGDLS and CDR2 YYNGEE. Trimming pared 4 bases from V and 3 bases from J, leaving 16 bases between. CDR3 DNA sequence: TGTGCCAGCAGCCCACTATCGGACGGAGCTAATGAAAAACTGTTTTTT. Protein product: CASSPLSDGANEKLFF.

The chain carries TRBV19 and TRBJ2-2; D not certain. Deletions cut 8 bases from V and 3 bases from J, with 4 bases between. CDR3 length: 11 residues. Germline V gives CDR1 LNHDA, CDR2 SQIVND (reference sequence). This CDR3 reads CASADTGELFF. CDR3 sequence (DNA): TGTGCCAGTGCGGACACCGGGGAGCTGTTTTTT.

This chain joins TRBV7-2 and TRBJ1-2; D remains unclear. Trimming pared 1 base from V and 6 bases from J, leaving 9 bases between. This CDR3 has 13 amino acids. Germline V gene data show CDR1 as SGHTA and CDR2 as FQGNSA. The CDR3 reads CASSLGVSDGYTF. CDR3 sequence (DNA): TGTGCCAGCAGCTTAGGAGTCAGCGATGGCTACACCTTC.

This clone came up many times. The V gene is TRBV5-6, the J gene TRBJ2-6, with a possible D match to TRBD2 (6 bases). V lost 0 bases to trimming and J lost 4 bases, with 14 bases between them. CDR1 is SGHDT, CDR2 YYEEEE, per germline. This CDR3 is built from 17 residues. Here the CDR3 reads CASSLVGGAVGANVLTF. The CDR3 DNA sequence: TGTGCCAGCAGCTTGGTCGGGGGAGCGGTAGGGGCCAACGTCCTGACTTTC.

This rearrangement joins TRBV11-3 to TRBJ2-3; 8 bases agree with TRBD1. Germline V gene data show CDR1 as SGHNT and CDR2 as YENEEA. The CDR3 covers 14 residues. The J segment lost 4 bases and the V segment lost 5 bases, leaving 5 bases of the junction unmatched. In nucleotides, the CDR3 is TGTGCCAGCAGCCGACAGGGGTGGGCAGATACGCAGTATTTT. Its translation: CASSRQGWADTQYF.

J is TRBJ1-2 and V is TRBV19; D is possibly TRBD1 (5 bases). CDR3 size: 14 residues. From germline, CDR1 is LNHDA and CDR2 SQIVND (reference sequence). V lost 8 bases to trimming and J lost 6 bases, with 19 bases between them. The CDR3 is CASGAGVTVHGYTF. In DNA, the CDR3 is TGTGCCAGTGGGGCTGGGGTTACAGTGCATGGCTACACCTTC.

This chain uses TRBV18 with TRBJ2-7; a possible D gene is TRBD1 (6 bases). This CDR3 contains 14 residues. Trimming took 4 bases from V and 3 from J, leaving 13 bases between them. Germline CDR1 is KGHSH and CDR2 is LQKENI. The CDR3 DNA follows: TGTGCCAGCTCACGGGCAGGGGCCCTCTACGAGCAGTACTTC. It codes for CASSRAGALYEQYF.

This clone was observed a handful of times. The V call is TRBV27, the J call TRBJ2-7; 10 bases line up with TRBD2. The germline gives CDR1 MNHEY, CDR2 SMNVEV (reference sequence). The CDR3 spans 14 residues. V was pared by 8 bases and J by 5 bases, with 9 bases of the junction left unmatched. CDR3 sequence: CASSSGRAFNEQYF. CDR3 DNA sequence: TGTGCCAGCTCGAGCGGGAGGGCCTTCAACGAGCAGTACTTC.

J is TRBJ1-5 and V is TRBV28, with D uncertain. Trimming shortened V by 4 bases and J by 0 bases, and 19 bases separated the two germline ends. CDR3 size: 18 residues. Germline V lookup: CDR1 MDHEN, CDR2 SYDVKM. The CDR3 region is CASSYPTSGEDSNQPQHF. As DNA, the CDR3 is TGTGCCAGCAGTTACCCTACTTCTGGGGAAGATAGCAATCAGCCCCAGCATTTT.

This clone was detected only a few times. The chain uses TRBV5-1 and TRBJ2-2, with TRBD2 as a possible D gene (6 bases). The CDR3 extends over 15 amino acids. Trimming cost V 1 base and J 6 bases, with 13 bases left between them. CDR1 is SGHRS, CDR2 YFSETQ, per germline. The CDR3 is CASSLKPEGAGELFF. The CDR3, as DNA: TGCGCCAGCAGCTTGAAACCGGAGGGCGCCGGGGAGCTGTTTTTT.

This clone was counted a single time. The chain recombines TRBV11-2 with TRBJ2-7; D not resolved. Trimming shortened V by 3 bases and J by 1 base, and 19 bases separated the two germline ends. The length of the CDR3 is 17 residues. CDR1 is SGHAT and CDR2 is FQNNGV in the germline V gene. CDR3 DNA sequence: TGTGCCAGCAGCTTGGGATTTTCGTGGTCTGGGTCCTACGAGCAGTACTTC. Translation: CASSLGFSWSGSYEQYF.

The chain couples TRBV7-3 to TRBJ1-1; 7 bases agree with TRBD1. CDR3 size: 14 residues. Germline V lookup: CDR1 SGHTA, CDR2 FQGTGA. The V and J ends lost 1 base and 3 bases, in that order; junction bases with no gene match: 2. CDR3 coding DNA: TGTGCCAGCAGCTTAAAGGGGACAGACACTGAAGCTTTCTTT. Amino acids: CASSLKGTDTEAFF.

This chain links TRBV7-3 with TRBJ2-2; 9 bases are a match to TRBD2. CDR1 SGHTA and CDR2 FQGTGA come from the germline V gene. V shed 2 bases, J shed 4 bases, and the junction held 5 bases outside the gene matches. The CDR3 spans 16 residues. The CDR3 region has the DNA TGTGCCAGCAGCTTATTAGCGGGAGCCGGCACCGGGGAGCTGTTTTTT. Translation gives CASSLLAGAGTGELFF.

This chain joins TRBV5-4 and TRBJ1-2; D is undetermined. This CDR3 has 15 residues. Germline CDR1 and CDR2: SGHNT and YYREEE (reference sequence). V lost 1 base to trimming and J lost 0 bases, with 10 bases between them. The CDR3 protein is CASSLPQYSNYGYTF. DNA for the CDR3: TGTGCCAGCAGCTTGCCTCAGTACTCTAACTATGGCTACACCTTC. Filled out from reference TRBV5-4 and TRBJ1-2, the complete variable domain reads ETGVTQSPTHLIKTRGQQVTLRCSSQSGHNTVSWYQQALGQGPQFIFQYYREEENGRGNFPPRFSGLQFPNYSSELNVNALELDDSALYLCASSLPQYSNYGYTFGSGTRLTVV.

A few counts support this clone. The rearrangement links TRBV10-1 to TRBJ2-7; no clear D gene. Germline V CDR1 and CDR2: WNHNN, SYGVQD (reference sequence). This CDR3 region has 14 residues. V was pared by 0 bases and J by 9 bases, with 15 bases between. Here the CDR3 DNA reads TGCGCCAGCAGTGAGTCTTCTAGTTCAGTAGCGCAGTACTTC. It codes for CASSESSSSVAQYF.

This clone was detected ten times or more. This chain joins TRBV27 and TRBJ2-7; 8 bases are shared with TRBD2. The CDR3 is 15 amino acids. Germline lookup yields CDR1 MNHEY and CDR2 SMNVEV (reference sequence). V gave up 2 bases and J gave up 4 bases; unmatched junction bases: 7. CDR3 in amino acids: CASSLGAGAAYEQYF. The CDR3 bases are TGTGCCAGCAGTTTAGGAGCGGGAGCGGCATACGAGCAGTACTTC.

This sequence joins TRBV5-6 and TRBJ1-5; D gene unclear. This CDR3 contains 14 residues. V shed 4 bases and J shed 1 base, with 9 bases lying between them. Per germline, CDR1 SGHDT and CDR2 YYEEEE. CDR3 amino acids: CASSQTRSNQPQHF. The CDR3 DNA is TGTGCCAGCAGCCAGACCCGCAGCAATCAGCCCCAGCATTTT. The variable domain in full, completed from reference TRBV5-6 and TRBJ1-5, reads DAGVTQSPTHLIKTRGQQVTLRCSPKSGHDTVSWYQQALGQGPQFIFQYYEEEERQRGNFPDRFSGHQFPNYSSELNVNALLLGDSALYLCASSQTRSNQPQHFGDGTRLSIL.

This clone has just a few counts. This chain connects TRBV13 to TRBJ2-7, with a possible D match to TRBD2 (5 bases). The CDR3 length is 14 residues. Germline V gene lookup returns CDR1 PRHDT and CDR2 FYEKMQ (reference sequence). The germline V and J ends were trimmed by 5 bases and 3 bases, with 14 bases remaining between them. The CDR3 region is CASSPRGSHYEQYF. The DNA for the CDR3 is TGTGCCAGCAGCCCCCGGGGTTCCCACTACGAGCAGTACTTC.